This TCR beta chain was sequenced for a study of blood T cell repertoires in COVID-19. Study overall: Samples of COVID-19 (acute and convalescent) were obtained from the United States, Italy and Spain.

Ages ranged from about 18 to 90 years, with residence in about 24 US areas. Recovered status applied to Cohort 3 donors who had two consecutive negative PCRs. It also applied to those with clearance or with symptom resolution. In the original processing: Scientists estimated how many nucleated cells there were by amplifying reference gene primers. Clones were sequenced by immunoSEQ multiplex PCR, and TCRdb holds only the in-frame ones, with some missing. V and J calls and clone size are copied from that table; D and trimming were computed from the DNA. The profile shows over 150,000 clones, over 70% of them singletons. The CDR3 covers 14 residues. V was pared by 0 bases and J by 3 bases, with 5 bases of the junction left unmatched. The V gene's germline CDR1 is GTSNPN and CDR2 SVGIG (reference sequence).

J is TRBJ2-7 and V is TRBV30, with 7 bases aligning to TRBD1. This sequence was found in an older woman who had recovered from COVID-19. The sample was PBMCs or T cells enriched from blood (not recorded which). CDR3 DNA sequence: TGTGCCTGGAGTGTAGGGGCAGGGGGCTACGAGCAGTACTTC. Encoded protein: CAWSVGAGGYEQYF. The whole variable domain, filled in from reference TRBV30 and TRBJ2-7, reads SQTIHQWPATLVQPVGSPLSLECTVEGTSNPNLYWYRQAAGRGLQLLFYSVGIGQISSEVPQNLSASRPQDRQFILSSKKLLLSDSGFYLCAWSVGAGGYEQYFGPGTRLTVT.